This T cell receptor beta chain was identified during a study of CD8+ T cells in alopecia areata. At the level of the study: Tofacitinib was taken orally by treated patients, and the dose was 5 to 10 mg twice daily.

After isolation, RNA underwent reverse transcription to generate cDNA as the sequencing template. Sequenced by immunoSEQ multiplex PCR; TCRdb stores in-frame clones only, minus some. Seen here are about 190,000 clones, roughly 60% observed once, and the top ten hold approximately 1%. Notes on this clone: Its antigen is currently unknown.

Study-level points and caveats: Possibly because of HLA-related factors, TCR sharing was less clear across patients than in mice. Throughout tofacitinib, many expanded lesional clones continued to persist in scalp and blood. Scalp clonality, along with expanded CD8+ clones among the top 100, was significantly decreased by tofacitinib.

From germline, CDR1 is SGHDT and CDR2 YYEEEE. The CDR3 covers 13 residues. With V trimmed by 5 bases and J by 7 bases, 4 bases remained unmatched. Specified treatment: oral pan-JAK inhibitor, 5-10 mg twice daily. The specimen was CD4+ T cells sorted from blood, collected at week 24, from a patient treated with tofacitinib. The clonotype originates from a human donor with alopecia areata. The rearrangement links TRBV5-6 to TRBJ2-4; 9 bases fit TRBD1. CDR3 loop: CASRSGQGNIQYF. As DNA, the CDR3 is TGTGCCAGCAGAAGTGGACAGGGGAACATTCAGTACTTC.